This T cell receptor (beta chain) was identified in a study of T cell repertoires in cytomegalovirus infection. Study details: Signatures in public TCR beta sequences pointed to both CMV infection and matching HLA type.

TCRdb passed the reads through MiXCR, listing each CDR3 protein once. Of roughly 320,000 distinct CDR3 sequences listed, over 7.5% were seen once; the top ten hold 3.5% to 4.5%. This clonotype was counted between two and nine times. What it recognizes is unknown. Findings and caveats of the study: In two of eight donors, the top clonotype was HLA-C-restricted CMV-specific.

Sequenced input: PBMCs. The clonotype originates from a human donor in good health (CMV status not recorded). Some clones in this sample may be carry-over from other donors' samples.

The CDR3 spells CASNGGGTNYGYTF. The CDR3 region has the DNA TGTGCCAGCAACGGCGGGGGCACTAACTATGGCTACACCTTC. The chain links TRBV5-4 to TRBJ1-2; weak D call: TRBD1 (6 bases). V was clipped by 6 bases and J by 0 bases, with 12 bases between them. The CDR3 covers 14 residues. Germline V gene lookup returns CDR1 SGHNT and CDR2 YYREEE (reference sequence).